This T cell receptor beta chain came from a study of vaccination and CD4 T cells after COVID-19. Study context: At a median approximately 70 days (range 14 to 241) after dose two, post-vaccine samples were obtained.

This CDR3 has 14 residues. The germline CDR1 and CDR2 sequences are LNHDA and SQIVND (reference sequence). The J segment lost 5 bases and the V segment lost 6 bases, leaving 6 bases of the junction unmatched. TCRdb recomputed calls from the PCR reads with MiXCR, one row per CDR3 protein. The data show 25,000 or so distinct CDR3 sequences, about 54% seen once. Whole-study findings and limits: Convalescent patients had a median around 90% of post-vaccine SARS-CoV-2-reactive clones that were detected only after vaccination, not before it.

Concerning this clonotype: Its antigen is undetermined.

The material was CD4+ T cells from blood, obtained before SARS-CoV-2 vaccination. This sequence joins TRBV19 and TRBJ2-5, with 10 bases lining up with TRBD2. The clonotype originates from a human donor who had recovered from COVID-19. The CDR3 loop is CASSPASGSETQYF. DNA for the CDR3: TGTGCCAGTAGCCCCGCTAGCGGGAGTGAGACCCAGTACTTC.